This T cell receptor (beta chain) was observed in a study of CD8 T cells in ankylosing spondylitis. In the case of this clonotype: Antigen specificity is unknown.

Points from the study as a whole: Matched synovial fluid from ankylosing spondylitis patients was reported to be enriched for disease-linked clones. In reactive arthritis synovial fluid and blood, some motif variants had been reported before.

Germline V gene lookup returns CDR1 SGHRS and CDR2 YFSETQ. V shed 5 bases, J shed 3 bases, and the junction held 6 bases outside the gene matches. This CDR3 has 16 residues. Preparation of TCR beta libraries was done by quantitative 5'-RACE with molecular barcodes. TCRdb itself ran the 5' RACE reads through MiXCR, one entry per CDR3 protein. This sample carries some 340,000 distinct CDR3 sequences, approximately 15% of them seen once, and the ten largest clones take 1.1%. The TCR originated in a male donor with ankylosing spondylitis or in good health (not recorded which). This chain uses TRBV5-1 with TRBJ2-2; the match to TRBD2 covers 11 bases. The sample was blood, either unsorted or a sorted T cell fraction (not recorded which). CDR3 DNA: TGCGCCAGCAGACAAGGGACTAGCGGCCACACCGGGGAGCTGTTTTTT. It encodes CASRQGTSGHTGELFF.